These 30 T cell receptor beta chains were all obtained from the same sample, sequenced in a study of blood T cell repertoires in COVID-19. Using immunoSEQ multiplex PCR, the repertoire was profiled, and TCRdb retains in-frame clones only, with some absent. The table has some 110,000 clones, 70% to 90% seen once. The specimen was peripheral blood. The source is a man aged 35 to 55 with acute or convalescent COVID-19.

The chain has TRBV6-2 or TRBV6-3 and TRBJ2-2, with D possibly being TRBD2 (6 bases). Trimming removed 2 bases at V and 1 base at J, with 17 bases between. This CDR3 is built from 18 residues. Germline V gene lookup returns CDR1 MNHEY and CDR2 SVGEGT. The CDR3 region is CASSYEIWTTVNTGELFF. CDR3 nucleotides: TGTGCCAGCAGTTACGAAATTTGGACTACAGTGAACACCGGGGAGCTGTTTTTT.

The genes are TRBV7-3 and TRBJ2-3; TRBD2 agrees at 9 bases. In germline, CDR1 is SGHTA, CDR2 FQGTGA. The V gene end was trimmed by 5 bases and the J gene end by 4 bases; junction bases not matched to a gene: 19. This CDR3 region has 19 residues. CDR3 region: CASSPRGSGRSGGADTQYF. The CDR3 DNA reads TGTGCCAGCAGCCCCCGAGGTAGCGGGAGAAGCGGAGGCGCAGATACGCAGTATTTT.

The genes are TRBV10-3 and TRBJ1-5; 7 nucleotides align to TRBD1. CDR1 and CDR2 from the germline V gene are ENHRY and SYGVKD. V trimming: 5 bases; J trimming: 5 bases; junction bases outside the gene matches: 6. This CDR3 is 14 amino acids long. CDR3 region: CAISLTGSDQPQHF. The CDR3 coding sequence is TGTGCCATCAGTTTGACAGGGTCCGATCAGCCCCAGCATTTT.

This sequence joins TRBV29-1 and TRBJ1-5; D is possibly TRBD1 (5 bases). Germline V gene data show CDR1 as SQVTM and CDR2 as ANQGSEA. The germline V and J ends were trimmed by 4 bases and 3 bases, with 16 bases remaining between them. This CDR3 spans 15 amino acids. CDR3 in DNA: TGCAGCGTTGGGTGGGTGTGGGGGGTCAATCAGCCCCAGCATTTT. Translating gives CSVGWVWGVNQPQHF. The full variable domain, rest sourced from reference TRBV29-1 and TRBJ1-5, is SAVISQKPSRDICQRGTSLTIQCQVDSQVTMMFWYRQQPGQSLTLIATANQGSEATYESGFVIDKFPISRPNLTFSTLTVSNMSPEDSSIYLCSVGWVWGVNQPQHFGDGTRLSIL.

This clone came up once. The chain employs TRBV2 and TRBJ1-6, with D unresolved. CDR3 size: 13 residues. The ends were cut back, 5 bases at V and 10 bases at J, with 12 bases in the middle. The germline V gene has CDR1 SNHLY and CDR2 FYNNEI. CDR3 bases: TGTGCCAGCAGTTTTCGGGGTAGCTCACCCCTCCACTTT. Its translation is CASSFRGSSPLHF.

The sample holds one count of this clone. This rearrangement joins TRBV18 to TRBJ2-3; 9 nucleotides align to TRBD2. CDR1 is KGHSH, CDR2 LQKENI, per germline. J lost 11 bases, V lost 3 bases, and 9 bases had no gene match. The CDR3 runs 14 residues. The CDR3, as DNA: TGTGCCAGCTCACCTCCGGCGGGGGGGCGGGAGCAGTATTTT. Encoded protein: CASSPPAGGREQYF.

The chain links TRBV2 to TRBJ2-7, with a tentative D call TRBD2 (6 bases). The CDR3 extends over 14 amino acids. Germline CDR1 reads SNHLY; CDR2 reads FYNNEI. V was shortened by 6 bases and J by 6 bases, with 18 bases between the two germline ends. Here the CDR3 reads CASSAGRGGSEQYF. DNA of the CDR3: TGTGCCAGCAGCGCCGGGCGGGGAGGATCCGAGCAGTACTTC.

The chain has TRBV2 and TRBJ2-7; a possible D gene is TRBD2 (5 bases). The V gene lost 6 bases and the J gene lost 6 bases, with 18 bases spanning the gap. The CDR3 has 14 residues. Germline CDR1 is SNHLY and CDR2 is FYNNEI. The CDR3 nucleotides are TGTGCCAGCAGGGATCCCTCCGTGGGGAGCGAGCAGTACTTC. This encodes CASRDPSVGSEQYF.

This clone was detected only a few times. The rearrangement uses TRBV27 and TRBJ1-2; D remains ambiguous. Trimming cost V 10 bases and J 2 bases, with 14 bases left between them. The CDR3 extends over 13 amino acids. Germline V gives CDR1 MNHEY, CDR2 SMNVEV (reference sequence). The CDR3 reads CATSPHGNYGYTF. CDR3 nucleotide sequence: TGTGCCACCTCCCCGCACGGGAACTATGGCTACACCTTC.

The rearrangement uses TRBV4-1 and TRBJ2-1; 13 bases map to TRBD2. After removal of 6 bases from V and 4 bases from J, the junction contained 3 bases not matched to a gene. The CDR3 runs 15 residues. Looked up from germline, CDR1 is MGHRA and CDR2 is YSYEKL. CDR3 loop: CASRLAGGEYNEQFF. The CDR3 DNA reads as TGCGCCAGCAGACTAGCGGGAGGGGAATACAATGAGCAGTTCTTC.

The V call is TRBV30, the J call TRBJ1-5; D is unresolved. CDR1 is GTSNPN and CDR2 is SVGIG in the germline V gene (reference sequence). Trimming took 1 base from V and 3 from J, leaving 10 bases between them. The CDR3 covers 14 residues. For the CDR3, the DNA is TGTGCCTGGAGTGCCCCCGCGTCCAATCAGCCCCAGCATTTT. Translation: CAWSAPASNQPQHF. Full variable domain (outside the CDR3, taken from reference TRBV30 and TRBJ1-5): SQTIHQWPATLVQPVGSPLSLECTVEGTSNPNLYWYRQAAGRGLQLLFYSVGIGQISSEVPQNLSASRPQDRQFILSSKKLLLSDSGFYLCAWSAPASNQPQHFGDGTRLSIL.

The chain carries TRBV4-2 and TRBJ2-4; D perhaps matches TRBD2 (5 bases). Germline values: CDR1 LGHNA, CDR2 YNFKEQ. V was shortened by 4 bases and J by 8 bases, with 15 bases between the two germline ends. This CDR3 comprises 14 residues. In DNA, the CDR3 is TGTGCCAGCAGCCCCCGAAGGGTCGGGGACATTCAGTACTTC. Translation gives CASSPRRVGDIQYF.

This chain connects TRBV28 to TRBJ1-5; D not certain. The CDR3 has 15 residues. The ends were cut back, 7 bases at V and 5 bases at J, with 18 bases in the middle. The germline gives CDR1 MDHEN, CDR2 SYDVKM. CDR3 DNA: TGTGCCAGCATCCTAGGAGGTGGGTGGGATCAGCCCCAGCATTTT. Its translation is CASILGGGWDQPQHF. Filled out from reference TRBV28 and TRBJ1-5, the complete variable domain reads DVKVTQSSRYLVKRTGEKVFLECVQDMDHENMFWYRQDPGLGLRLIYFSYDVKMKEKGDIPEGYSVSREKKERFSLILESASTNQTSMYLCASILGGGWDQPQHFGDGTRLSIL.

The chain recombines TRBV19 with TRBJ1-5, with 7 nucleotides matching TRBD1. The CDR3 consists of 13 residues. The V gene's germline CDR1 is LNHDA and CDR2 SQIVND (reference sequence). The trim removed 11 bases at V and 2 bases at J, leaving 6 bases unmatched. Here the CDR3 reads CAARTGGNQPQHF. In DNA, the CDR3 is TGTGCCGCGAGGACAGGCGGCAATCAGCCCCAGCATTTT.

The CDR3 sequence: CASSLVQGLSTDTQYF. For the CDR3, the DNA is TGTGCCAGCAGCTTGGTCCAGGGCCTCAGCACAGATACGCAGTATTTT. The chain combines TRBV5-6 with TRBJ2-3; D perhaps matches TRBD1 (5 bases). The CDR3 has 16 amino acids. Trimming pared 0 bases from V and 0 bases from J, leaving 11 bases between. Germline CDR1 SGHDT, CDR2 YYEEEE. Using reference TRBV5-6 and TRBJ2-3 for the parts outside the CDR3, the full variable domain is DAGVTQSPTHLIKTRGQQVTLRCSPKSGHDTVSWYQQALGQGPQFIFQYYEEEERQRGNFPDRFSGHQFPNYSSELNVNALLLGDSALYLCASSLVQGLSTDTQYFGPGTRLTVL.

V and J are TRBV7-8 and TRBJ2-5, with 8 bases identical to TRBD2. The CDR3 is made up of 16 amino acids. Germline V lookup: CDR1 SGHVS, CDR2 FQNEAQ. J gave up 2 bases and V 2 bases, and 7 bases lay outside the gene matches. The CDR3 here is CASSLRRGVGQETQYF. DNA for the CDR3: TGTGCCAGCAGCTTAAGGCGGGGGGTCGGACAAGAGACCCAGTACTTC.

This clone was observed at least ten times. This chain joins TRBV13 and TRBJ1-6; perhaps TRBD1 as D (6 bases). The V gene lost 5 bases and the J gene lost 8 bases, with 19 bases spanning the gap. Germline CDR1 is PRHDT and CDR2 is FYEKMQ (reference sequence). The CDR3 loop spans 16 amino acids. The CDR3 region is CASSIPGTYGDSPLHF. In DNA form, the CDR3 reads TGTGCCAGCAGCATTCCCGGGACATATGGTGATTCACCCCTCCACTTT.

This chain uses TRBV20-1 with TRBJ2-3; D is uncertain. The CDR3 loop spans 11 amino acids. Germline CDR1 is DFQATT and CDR2 is SNEGSKA (reference sequence). The V and J ends lost 4 bases and 7 bases respectively, with 9 bases between them. The CDR3 region has the DNA TGCAGTGCTACCTCAGGTCATACGCAGTATTTT. It specifies CSATSGHTQYF.

The rearrangement links TRBV5-5 to TRBJ1-4, with D possibly being TRBD1 (5 bases). Germline V gene data show CDR1 as SGHKS and CDR2 as YYEKEE (reference sequence). This CDR3 is 12 amino acids long. Between the trimmed V and J ends, which lost 7 bases and 3 bases, there was a span of 7 bases. This chain's CDR3 is CASQGANEKLFF. For the CDR3, the DNA is TGTGCCAGCCAGGGTGCTAATGAAAAACTGTTTTTT.

The chain recombines TRBV16 with TRBJ1-1; 7 nucleotides agree with TRBD1. The CDR3 is made up of 15 amino acids. The germline V gene has CDR1 KGHSY and CDR2 FQNENV. V trimming: 4 bases; J trimming: 5 bases; junction bases outside the gene matches: 10. The CDR3 reads CASSLNSGGWTEAFF. DNA of the CDR3: TGTGCCAGCAGCCTAAATTCAGGGGGGTGGACTGAAGCTTTCTTT.

Here the CDR3 reads CASSPGTGYSTDTQYF. In nucleotides, the CDR3 is TGTGCCAGCAGCCCTGGGACTGGCTATAGCACAGATACGCAGTATTTT. This sequence joins TRBV11-2 and TRBJ2-3, with D perhaps matching TRBD2 (6 bases). The V and J ends lost 5 bases and 0 bases respectively, with 15 bases between them. This CDR3 has 16 residues. Germline CDR1 SGHAT, CDR2 FQNNGV.

The rearrangement links TRBV19 to TRBJ2-2; 8 positions match TRBD2. J was trimmed by 1 base and V by 7 bases; bases with no gene match: 5. Germline V gene data show CDR1 as LNHDA and CDR2 as SQIVND (reference sequence). The CDR3 loop spans 15 amino acids. The CDR3 DNA reads TGTGCCAGTAATCTGGGACTAGTGAACACCGGGGAGCTGTTTTTT. Translation gives CASNLGLVNTGELFF.

This chain joins TRBV28 and TRBJ1-2; D remains unclear. This CDR3 is built from 13 residues. Between the trimmed V and J ends, which lost 3 bases and 7 bases, there was a span of 12 bases. Germline V lookup: CDR1 MDHEN, CDR2 SYDVKM. CDR3 sequence reads: CASSFMWAGGYTF. DNA of the CDR3: TGTGCCAGCAGTTTTATGTGGGCTGGTGGCTACACCTTC.

The chain joins TRBV19 to TRBJ2-5; no reliable D call. CDR3 size: 16 residues. The germline V and J ends were trimmed by 3 bases and 3 bases, with 17 bases remaining between them. Germline lookup yields CDR1 LNHDA and CDR2 SQIVND (reference sequence). Here the CDR3 DNA reads TGTGCCAGTAGTATCATATTTCGAGGCGGAGAAGAGACCCAGTACTTC. Its protein is CASSIIFRGGEETQYF.

The CDR3 sequence is CASSPSGRASYEQYF. DNA for the CDR3: TGTGCCAGCAGTCCGAGCGGGAGAGCCTCCTACGAGCAGTACTTC. The chain employs TRBV7-2 and TRBJ2-7; 8 bases align to TRBD2. V was clipped by 6 bases and J by 0 bases; unmatched bases: 7. CDR1 is SGHTA, CDR2 FQGNSA, per germline. This CDR3 region has 15 residues.

The chain uses TRBV19 and TRBJ1-6; unclear D gene. Germline lookup yields CDR1 LNHDA and CDR2 SQIVND (reference sequence). Trimming shortened V by 4 bases and J by 8 bases, and 9 bases separated the two germline ends. The CDR3 length is 13 residues. The chain's CDR3 is CASSKQLYSPLHF. DNA of the CDR3: TGTGCCAGTAGTAAACAGCTCTATTCACCCCTCCACTTT.

This chain uses TRBV18 with TRBJ1-4, with 9 bases lining up with TRBD1. The germline V gene encodes CDR1 KGHSH and CDR2 LQKENI. CDR3 length equals 15 residues. V shed 1 base and J 5 bases; nucleotides not matched to a gene: 2. CDR3 protein: CASSPHGTGNEKLFF. CDR3 sequence (DNA): TGTGCCAGCTCACCACACGGGACAGGGAATGAAAAACTGTTTTTT.

The V gene is TRBV30, the J gene TRBJ2-5; TRBD2 matches at 11 bases. The CDR3 extends over 13 amino acids. Germline CDR1 reads GTSNPN; CDR2 reads SVGIG (reference sequence). Losses at the gene ends were 8 bases for V and 3 bases for J; bases not matched to a gene: 5. CDR3 nucleotides: TGTGCCGGGGCGACTAGCGGGAAAGAGACCCAGTACTTC. It translates to CAGATSGKETQYF.

The J gene is TRBJ1-3, the V gene TRBV27; 8 bases map to TRBD1. Germline V CDR1 and CDR2: MNHEY, SMNVEV (reference sequence). The CDR3 loop spans 15 amino acids. J was trimmed by 5 bases and V by 8 bases; bases with no gene match: 11. The CDR3 DNA follows: TGTGCCAGCTGGCCGACAGGGGAAACAAGAAACACCATATATTTT. This encodes CASWPTGETRNTIYF.

Here the CDR3 DNA reads TGTGCCAGCAGCCCCAAGCAGGGCTACGAGCAGTACTTC. This sequence encodes CASSPKQGYEQYF. The V gene is TRBV12-3 or TRBV12-4, the J gene TRBJ2-7, with a possible D match to TRBD1 (5 bases). The germline V and J ends were trimmed by 6 bases and 3 bases, with 12 bases remaining between them. The CDR3 runs to 13 residues.